The 3 T cell receptor beta chains given below trace back to one sample, sequenced in a study of shared clonotypes between healthy human individuals. Clones were sequenced by immunoSEQ multiplex PCR, and TCRdb holds only the in-frame ones, with some missing. The table records 980,000 or so clones, about three quarters of them present only once. The sequencing input was memory CD4+ T cells sorted from blood. Stated subset: CD45RA-negative fraction. Receptors originate from a man in his late teens or twenties in good health.

This chain uses TRBV5-1 with TRBJ2-3; D not resolved. Trimming shortened V by 4 bases and J by 4 bases, and 19 bases separated the two germline ends. Germline V CDR1 and CDR2: SGHRS, YFSETQ. There are 16 residues in the CDR3. The CDR3 is CASSLVGNNEADTQYF. The CDR3, as DNA: TGCGCCAGCAGCCTCGTAGGAAACAACGAGGCAGATACGCAGTATTTT.

The chain employs TRBV18 and TRBJ2-3; D remains unclear. CDR1 KGHSH and CDR2 LQKENI come from the germline V gene. With 2 bases removed from V and 2 bases from J, the gap between germline ends came to 20 bases. The CDR3 consists of 18 residues. This CDR3 is CASSPVTPPSSHTDTQYF. The CDR3 nucleotides are TGTGCCAGCTCACCAGTGACTCCCCCGTCCTCCCACACAGATACGCAGTATTTT.

This clone was seen only a few times. The V gene is TRBV7-8, the J gene TRBJ2-1; D may be TRBD1 (6 bases). The CDR3 has 15 residues. Germline loops: CDR1 SGHVS, CDR2 FQNEAQ. With 0 bases removed from V and 0 bases from J, the gap between germline ends came to 6 bases. CDR3: CASSLADSSYNEQFF. The CDR3 DNA is TGTGCCAGCAGCTTAGCGGACAGCTCCTACAATGAGCAGTTCTTC. The whole variable domain, filled in from reference TRBV7-8 and TRBJ2-1, reads GAGVSQSPRYKVAKRGQDVALRCDPISGHVSLFWYQQALGQGPEFLTYFQNEAQLDKSGLPSDRFFAERPEGSVSTLKIQRTQQEDSAVYLCASSLADSSYNEQFFGPGTRLTVL.